Listed below are T cell receptor beta chains from one sample, sequenced in a study of blood T cell repertoires in COVID-19. Only in-frame clones appear in the TCRdb table, and some are missing; sequencing was by immunoSEQ multiplex PCR. The table records over 150,000 clones, over 75% of them present only once. The sample was peripheral blood. The receptors were sampled from a man in his 60s with COVID-19, enrolled during active disease. Both conserved end residues are part of each CDR3. D genes are given only for firm matches. Only some rows state a clone size, as once, few, many or a class for expanded clones.

d_gene: .; v_gene: TRBV4-3; j_gene: TRBJ1-6; abundance: .; CDR3aa: CASSQDRRPSNSPLHF; CDR3nt: TGCGCCAGCAGCCAAGATCGGAGACCAAGTAATTCACCCCTCCACTTT
d_gene: .; v_gene: TRBV5-4; j_gene: TRBJ2-2; abundance: .; CDR3aa: CASSLNGRDTGELFF; CDR3nt: TGTGCCAGCAGCTTGAACGGTCGAGACACCGGGGAGCTGTTTTTT
d_gene: TRBD1; v_gene: TRBV18; j_gene: TRBJ1-5; abundance: .; CDR3aa: CASSPPGTANNQPQHF; CDR3nt: TGTGCCAGCTCACCGCCCGGGACAGCCAACAATCAGCCCCAGCATTTT
d_gene: .; v_gene: TRBV20-1; j_gene: TRBJ2-5; abundance: .; CDR3aa: CSASDRETQYF; CDR3nt: TGCAGTGCTAGCGACAGGGAGACCCAGTACTTC
d_gene: TRBD1; v_gene: TRBV5-1; j_gene: TRBJ2-7; abundance: .; CDR3aa: CASSLTQGADEQYF; CDR3nt: TGCGCCAGCAGCCTGACACAGGGGGCTGACGAGCAGTACTTC
d_gene: .; v_gene: TRBV11-2; j_gene: TRBJ1-1; abundance: .; CDR3aa: CASSPLLGGTEAFF; CDR3nt: TGTGCCAGCAGCCCCCTGCTGGGAGGCACTGAAGCTTTCTTT
d_gene: TRBD1; v_gene: TRBV19; j_gene: TRBJ1-5; abundance: .; CDR3aa: CASSMTGNNQPQHF; CDR3nt: TGTGCCAGTAGTATGACAGGGAACAATCAGCCCCAGCATTTT
d_gene: TRBD1; v_gene: TRBV2; j_gene: TRBJ1-5; abundance: .; CDR3aa: CASSEAGTGVQPQHF; CDR3nt: TGTGCCAGCAGTGAAGCCGGGACAGGGGTACAGCCCCAGCATTTT
d_gene: .; v_gene: TRBV28; j_gene: TRBJ1-5; abundance: .; CDR3aa: CASTGQIHQPQHF; CDR3nt: TGTGCCAGCACAGGACAGATTCATCAGCCCCAGCATTTT
d_gene: .; v_gene: TRBV24-1; j_gene: TRBJ1-5; abundance: .; CDR3aa: CATSQTGHQPQHF; CDR3nt: TGTGCCACCAGCCAAACAGGGCATCAGCCCCAGCATTTT
d_gene: .; v_gene: TRBV7-9; j_gene: TRBJ2-5; abundance: once; CDR3aa: CASSLSSSAETQYF; CDR3nt: TGTGCCAGCAGCTTATCGTCTAGCGCGGAGACCCAGTACTTC
d_gene: TRBD2; v_gene: TRBV7-8; j_gene: TRBJ2-7; abundance: few; CDR3aa: CASSPLTLAEEQYF; CDR3nt: TGTGCCAGCAGCCCACTAACCCTAGCGGAGGAGCAGTACTTC
d_gene: TRBD1; v_gene: TRBV2; j_gene: TRBJ2-7; abundance: .; CDR3aa: CASTRQGAYEQYF; CDR3nt: TGTGCCAGCACCCGGCAGGGGGCCTACGAGCAGTACTTC
d_gene: .; v_gene: TRBV6-5; j_gene: TRBJ1-1; abundance: .; CDR3aa: CASRTIGVNTEAFF; CDR3nt: TGTGCCAGCAGAACAATCGGGGTGAACACTGAAGCTTTCTTT
d_gene: .; v_gene: TRBV7-8; j_gene: TRBJ2-2; abundance: .; CDR3aa: CASSLGTVANTGELFF; CDR3nt: TGTGCCAGCAGCTTGGGGACTGTCGCGAACACCGGGGAGCTGTTTTTT
d_gene: TRBD2; v_gene: TRBV7-6; j_gene: TRBJ2-1; abundance: once; CDR3aa: CASSLSGLGGNEQFF; CDR3nt: TGTGCCAGCAGCTTATCAGGTCTGGGGGGGAATGAGCAGTTCTTC
d_gene: .; v_gene: TRBV28; j_gene: TRBJ1-2; abundance: .; CDR3aa: CASSSLSAGNYGYTF; CDR3nt: TGTGCCAGCAGTTCCCTCTCAGCGGGGAACTATGGCTACACCTTC
d_gene: TRBD2; v_gene: TRBV7-9; j_gene: TRBJ2-4; abundance: once; CDR3aa: CASSDLAGENIQYF; CDR3nt: TGTGCCAGCAGCGACCTAGCGGGAGAGAACATTCAGTACTTC
d_gene: .; v_gene: TRBV7-3; j_gene: TRBJ2-2; abundance: .; CDR3aa: CASSLNTGTSGELFF; CDR3nt: TGTGCCAGCAGCTTAAATACAGGGACGTCTGGGGAGCTGTTTTTT
d_gene: .; v_gene: TRBV7-3; j_gene: TRBJ1-1; abundance: .; CDR3aa: CASRAGTARLGILNTEAFF; CDR3nt: TGTGCCAGCAGGGCCGGGACTGCAAGGTTGGGGATACTGAACACTGAAGCTTTCTTT
d_gene: .; v_gene: TRBV4-1; j_gene: TRBJ1-5; abundance: .; CDR3aa: CASSQEGGGTNQPQHF; CDR3nt: TGCGCCAGCAGCCAAGAGGGTGGGGGGACCAATCAGCCCCAGCATTTT
d_gene: .; v_gene: TRBV6-5; j_gene: TRBJ1-2; abundance: .; CDR3aa: CASSPGHQGTYTF; CDR3nt: TGTGCCAGCAGTCCCGGACACCAGGGGACCTACACCTTC
d_gene: .; v_gene: TRBV29-1; j_gene: TRBJ1-1; abundance: .; CDR3aa: CSVDTGHKNTEAFF; CDR3nt: TGCAGCGTCGACACGGGACATAAGAACACTGAAGCTTTCTTT
d_gene: .; v_gene: TRBV2; j_gene: TRBJ1-6; abundance: .; CDR3aa: CASSVLINSPLHF; CDR3nt: TGTGCCAGCAGCGTACTTATTAATTCACCCCTCCACTTT
d_gene: TRBD1; v_gene: TRBV9; j_gene: TRBJ1-1; abundance: .; CDR3aa: CASSVLQGDAAFF; CDR3nt: TGTGCCAGCAGCGTACTTCAGGGGGATGCGGCTTTCTTT
d_gene: .; v_gene: TRBV18; j_gene: TRBJ1-1; abundance: .; CDR3aa: CASSSPETLRGAFF; CDR3nt: TGTGCCAGCTCATCTCCTGAAACCCTGAGGGGGGCTTTCTTT
d_gene: .; v_gene: TRBV6-5; j_gene: TRBJ1-1; abundance: once; CDR3aa: CASSYSITEAFF; CDR3nt: TGTGCCAGCAGTTACTCCATCACTGAAGCTTTCTTT
d_gene: .; v_gene: TRBV3-1/TRBV3-2; j_gene: TRBJ1-1; abundance: once; CDR3aa: CASSQVYRRDYTEAFF; CDR3nt: TGTGCCAGCAGCCAAGTGTATCGCAGGGACTACACTGAAGCTTTCTTT
d_gene: .; v_gene: TRBV2; j_gene: TRBJ2-5; abundance: .; CDR3aa: CASREYQETQYF; CDR3nt: TGTGCCAGCAGGGAGTACCAAGAGACCCAGTACTTC
d_gene: TRBD2; v_gene: TRBV5-1; j_gene: TRBJ2-7; abundance: .; CDR3aa: CASSLTSGSSMEQYF; CDR3nt: TGCGCCAGCAGCTTAACTAGCGGGAGCTCGATGGAGCAGTACTTC
d_gene: .; v_gene: TRBV10-3; j_gene: TRBJ1-3; abundance: .; CDR3aa: CAISESPGSGNTIYF; CDR3nt: TGTGCCATCAGTGAGTCGCCGGGCTCTGGAAACACCATATATTTT
d_gene: .; v_gene: TRBV7-2; j_gene: TRBJ1-1; abundance: .; CDR3aa: CASSLTRANTEAFF; CDR3nt: TGTGCCAGCAGCTTAACGCGTGCCAACACTGAAGCTTTCTTT
d_gene: .; v_gene: TRBV3-1/TRBV3-2; j_gene: TRBJ2-6; abundance: .; CDR3aa: CASSQAGRSGANVLTF; CDR3nt: TGTGCCAGCAGCCAAGCAGGGCGCTCTGGGGCCAACGTCCTGACTTTC
d_gene: .; v_gene: TRBV27; j_gene: TRBJ1-6; abundance: .; CDR3aa: CASSSYDRAREQSPLHF; CDR3nt: TGTGCCAGCAGTTCGTACGACCGGGCCAGGGAACAATCACCCCTCCACTTT
d_gene: .; v_gene: TRBV2; j_gene: TRBJ1-5; abundance: .; CDR3aa: CASSPGENQPQHF; CDR3nt: TGTGCCAGCAGTCCCGGGGAGAATCAGCCCCAGCATTTT
d_gene: TRBD2; v_gene: TRBV7-3; j_gene: TRBJ2-1; abundance: .; CDR3aa: CASSLAGGPEDHNEQFF; CDR3nt: TGTGCCAGCAGCTTAGCGGGAGGACCCGAGGATCACAATGAGCAGTTCTTC
d_gene: .; v_gene: TRBV7-9; j_gene: TRBJ1-4; abundance: .; CDR3aa: CASSLGGEKLFF; CDR3nt: TGTGCCAGCAGCTTGGGAGGAGAAAAACTGTTTTTT
d_gene: .; v_gene: TRBV11-2; j_gene: TRBJ2-2; abundance: .; CDR3aa: CASSLDSGLVELFF; CDR3nt: TGTGCCAGCAGCTTAGATTCCGGGTTAGTGGAGCTGTTTTTT
d_gene: .; v_gene: TRBV3-1/TRBV3-2; j_gene: TRBJ2-2; abundance: .; CDR3aa: CASSQTRTGELFF; CDR3nt: TGTGCCAGCAGCCAAACTAGGACCGGGGAGCTGTTTTTT
d_gene: TRBD2; v_gene: TRBV6-4; j_gene: TRBJ2-1; abundance: .; CDR3aa: CASSAITSGEQFF; CDR3nt: TGTGCCAGCAGCGCTATAACTAGCGGGGAGCAGTTCTTC
d_gene: TRBD2; v_gene: TRBV4-1; j_gene: TRBJ2-5; abundance: .; CDR3aa: CASSQDRGLAGETQYF; CDR3nt: TGCGCCAGCAGCCAAGATAGGGGACTAGCGGGAGAGACCCAGTACTTC
d_gene: TRBD2; v_gene: TRBV7-2; j_gene: TRBJ2-7; abundance: few; CDR3aa: CASNLGLAAYEQYF; CDR3nt: TGTGCCAGCAACTTAGGACTAGCGGCCTACGAGCAGTACTTC
d_gene: .; v_gene: TRBV5-8; j_gene: TRBJ1-1; abundance: .; CDR3aa: CASDGGGMNTEAFF; CDR3nt: TGTGCCAGCGATGGGGGGGGGATGAACACTGAAGCTTTCTTT
d_gene: .; v_gene: TRBV9; j_gene: TRBJ1-3; abundance: .; CDR3aa: CASSAQEVSGNTIYF; CDR3nt: TGTGCCAGCAGCGCCCAGGAGGTATCGGGAAACACCATATATTTT
d_gene: .; v_gene: TRBV3-1/TRBV3-2; j_gene: TRBJ2-7; abundance: .; CDR3aa: CASRQGSYEQYF; CDR3nt: TGTGCCAGCAGACAGGGCTCCTACGAGCAGTACTTC
d_gene: TRBD1; v_gene: TRBV27; j_gene: TRBJ2-5; abundance: .; CDR3aa: CASSQDRGLETQYF; CDR3nt: TGTGCCAGCAGTCAAGACAGGGGGCTAGAGACCCAGTACTTC
d_gene: TRBD2; v_gene: TRBV11-3; j_gene: TRBJ2-1; abundance: .; CDR3aa: CASSLDRAGEFF; CDR3nt: TGTGCCAGCAGCTTAGATCGGGCGGGGGAGTTCTTC
d_gene: .; v_gene: TRBV28; j_gene: TRBJ1-2; abundance: .; CDR3aa: CASSLQVVYGYTF; CDR3nt: TGTGCCAGCAGTTTGCAGGTGGTCTATGGCTACACCTTC
d_gene: .; v_gene: TRBV7-3; j_gene: TRBJ1-5; abundance: .; CDR3aa: CASSLNPDQPQHF; CDR3nt: TGTGCCAGCAGCTTAAATCCCGATCAGCCCCAGCATTTT
d_gene: .; v_gene: TRBV6-5; j_gene: TRBJ1-1; abundance: .; CDR3aa: CASSTQQGVTEAFF; CDR3nt: TGTGCCAGCAGTACACAACAGGGTGTGACTGAAGCTTTCTTT